One and the same sample provided the 20 T cell receptor beta chains below, sequenced in a study of molecular identifiers for immune sequencing clone quantification. MiXCR, run by TCRdb on the PCR reads, gives a single entry per CDR3 protein. The sample carries approximately 630,000 distinct CDR3 sequences, 25% recorded once. Sample: naive CD8+ T cells from blood, with Jurkat cell RNA spiked in. The subset was: FACS-sorted CD8+CD4-CCR7+CD45RA+ naive T cells. These receptors all come from a human donor in good health. Some libraries in this study had Jurkat cell RNA spiked in.

J is TRBJ2-2 and V is TRBV15; 14 nucleotides align to TRBD2. V was pared by 0 bases and J by 6 bases, with 6 bases of the junction left unmatched. This CDR3 has 18 amino acids. Germline V gene lookup returns CDR1 LNHNV and CDR2 YYDKDF (reference sequence). CDR3 nucleotide sequence: TGTGCCACCAGCAGAGAAGTGGGACTAGCGGGAGTCCCCGGGGAGCTGTTTTTT. Translated: CATSREVGLAGVPGELFF.

V gene TRBV4-1 combines with J gene TRBJ2-7, with 11 bases matching TRBD1. The CDR3 covers 17 residues. After removal of 2 bases from V and 3 bases from J, the junction contained 9 bases not matched to a gene. From germline, CDR1 is MGHRA and CDR2 YSYEKL. CDR3 amino acids: CASSQHLAGQGVYEQYF. Here the CDR3 DNA reads TGCGCCAGCAGCCAACATCTAGCGGGACAGGGGGTCTACGAGCAGTACTTC.

In this sample, this clonotype turned up many times. CDR3 in amino acids: CASSPRTPQGYTF. The CDR3, as DNA: TGTGCCAGCAGTCCTAGGACCCCTCAAGGCTACACCTTC. The chain uses TRBV6-1 and TRBJ1-2, with D unresolved. The CDR3 is 13 amino acids. CDR1 MNHNS and CDR2 SASEGT come from the germline V gene. Trimming pared 5 bases from V and 8 bases from J, leaving 15 bases between.

A word on this clonotype: This sequence may be a read error, since a much larger clone differs from it by one base. The V gene is TRBV12-3 or TRBV12-4, the J gene TRBJ2-5; tentative D call: TRBD2 (5 bases). The CDR3 extends over 14 amino acids. With 1 base removed from V and 9 bases from J, the gap between germline ends came to 15 bases. The CDR3 here is CASSLEKGWEPQYF. The CDR3 bases are TGTGCCAGCAGTTTAGAAAAGGGTTGGGAGCCCCAGTACTTC.

This clonotype was recorded at least ten times. The V call is TRBV9, the J call TRBJ2-3; the D is unclear. The V end was cut by 7 bases, the J end by 2 bases, with 11 bases between. CDR3 length: 13 amino acids. Per the germline V gene, CDR1 is SGDLS and CDR2 is YYNGEE. The CDR3 DNA sequence: TGTGCCAGCGGGCGCGATCCCACAGATACGCAGTATTTT. It encodes CASGRDPTDTQYF.

At least ten counts were recorded for this clonotype. The chain's CDR3 is CASSLTNTEAFF. DNA for the CDR3: TGCGCCAGCTCCCTCACAAACACTGAAGCTTTCTTT. The genes are TRBV10-2 and TRBJ1-1; D gene unclear. Germline CDR1 reads WSHSY; CDR2 reads SAAADI. V lost 8 bases, J lost 2 bases, and 9 bases lay in between. The CDR3 sequence is 12 residues long.

This chain connects TRBV5-8 to TRBJ2-1; D uncertain. The V end lost 0 bases, the J end lost 12 bases, and 13 bases lay between the germline ends. The germline gives CDR1 SGHTS, CDR2 YDEGEE. The length of the CDR3 is 13 residues. The CDR3, as DNA: TGTGCCAGCAGCTTGGCACAAGGATTTAGGCAGTTCTTC. Residues: CASSLAQGFRQFF.

Of note for this clonotype: One base away lies a much larger clone, so this may be a sequencing read error. This chain connects TRBV13 to TRBJ1-4; 7 bases fit TRBD1. This CDR3 is built from 17 residues. Germline assignment: CDR1 PRHDT and CDR2 FYEKMQ (reference sequence). CDR3 nucleotides: TGTGTCAGCAGCTCCCGGACAGGACCTGCAACTAATGAAAAACTGTTTTTT. It encodes CVSSSRTGPATNEKLFF.

Notes on this clonotype: Since a much larger clone is just one base distant, this may be a read error. The CDR3 does not close with the conserved phenylalanine or tryptophan, likely indicating a read error. The CDR3 reads CSARDQQMNTEAFS. The CDR3 coding sequence is TGCAGTGCTAGAGATCAGCAGATGAACACTGAAGCTTTCTCT. The V and J genes are TRBV20-1 and TRBJ1-1; D unclear. CDR1 and CDR2 from the germline V gene are DFQATT and SNEGSKA (reference sequence). CDR3 length equals 14 residues. Trimming shortened V by 0 bases and J by 0 bases, and 8 bases separated the two germline ends.

This clonotype was seen a few times. As DNA, the CDR3 is TGTGCCAGCAGCGTAACTGGGGACTATAATTCACCCCTCCACTTT. Translating gives CASSVTGDYNSPLHF. The V call is TRBV9, the J call TRBJ1-6, with no clear D. Trimming left V 1 base short and J 3 bases short, with 8 bases between. Germline CDR1 reads SGDLS; CDR2 reads YYNGEE. The CDR3 is made up of 15 amino acids. Variable domain in full (rest from reference TRBV9 and TRBJ1-6): DSGVTQTPKHLITATGQRVTLRCSPRSGDLSVYWYQQSLDQGLQFLIQYYNGEERAKGNILERFSAQQFPDLHSELNLSSLELGDSALYFCASSVTGDYNSPLHFGNGTRLTVT.

CDR3 sequence: CASSLPGQAYGYTF. CDR3 DNA sequence: TGTGCCAGCAGCTTACCGGGACAGGCCTATGGCTACACCTTC. This chain uses TRBV7-9 with TRBJ1-2; the match to TRBD1 covers 8 bases. Germline CDR1 is SEHNR and CDR2 is FQNEAQ (reference sequence). There are 14 residues in the CDR3. Germline trimming cut 2 bases from V and 4 bases from J; bases unmatched to any gene: 3. Looking up the rest from reference TRBV7-9 and TRBJ1-2 gives the full variable domain: DTGVSQNPRHKITKRGQNVTFRCDPISEHNRLYWYRQTLGQGPEFLTYFQNEAQLEKSRLLSDRFSAERPKGSFSTLEIQRTEQGDSAMYLCASSLPGQAYGYTFGSGTRLTVV.

This clonotype was detected many times. The chain carries TRBV6-8 and TRBJ2-7; TRBD1 might be the D (6 bases). CDR3 length: 12 residues. The V end was cut by 6 bases, the J end by 1 base, with 7 bases between. Germline assignment: CDR1 MNHGY and CDR2 SAAAGT. The CDR3 here is CASRGGSYEQYF. The CDR3 coding sequence is TGTGCCAGCAGAGGGGGATCCTACGAGCAGTACTTC.

This clonotype was counted many times. V gene TRBV27 combines with J gene TRBJ1-1, with D unresolved. The CDR3 is made up of 13 amino acids. Germline CDR1 reads MNHEY; CDR2 reads SMNVEV (reference sequence). The germline V and J ends were trimmed by 7 bases and 2 bases, with 11 bases remaining between them. The CDR3 nucleotides are TGTGCCAGCACCGGAGGGCCTAACACTGAAGCTTTCTTT. Amino acid sequence: CASTGGPNTEAFF.

This clonotype was recorded a few times. The chain couples TRBV28 to TRBJ1-4; D uncertain. Looked up from germline, CDR1 is MDHEN and CDR2 is SYDVKM. V shed 5 bases and J shed 14 bases, with 15 bases lying between them. This CDR3 is 12 amino acids long. Written as DNA, the CDR3 is TGTGCCAGCAGTCCGCGGGGATCCAGGCTGTTTTTT. Amino acids: CASSPRGSRLFF.

V usage is TRBV6-2 or TRBV6-3 and J usage is TRBJ1-6; a possible D gene is TRBD1 (5 bases). The CDR3 extends over 18 amino acids. Germline V gives CDR1 MNHEY, CDR2 SVGEGT. V gave up 4 bases and J gave up 6 bases, with 22 bases separating them. The CDR3 coding sequence is TGTGCCAGCAGTTGGGATAACCGGGACCCGCGACTTAATTCACCCCTCCACTTT. Protein product: CASSWDNRDPRLNSPLHF.

The count of this clonotype is one. One junction end does not reproduce the germline sequence, and a read error may be involved. V gene TRBV4-1 combines with J gene TRBJ2-7, with 7 bases identical to TRBD1. The CDR3 contains 15 residues. Germline loops: CDR1 MGHRA, CDR2 YSYEKL. CDR3 in amino acids: CASSQNRGLSYERYF. The CDR3 region has the DNA TGCGCCAGCAGCCAAAACAGGGGTCTTTCCTACGAGCGGTACTTC.

About this clonotype itself: No conserved phenylalanine or tryptophan ends this CDR3, so it is likely a read error. V gene TRBV6-5 combines with J gene TRBJ1-4, with 9 bases that match TRBD1. This CDR3 is built from 20 residues. J was trimmed by 4 bases and V by 0 bases; bases with no gene match: 15. Germline-derived CDR1 and CDR2 are MNHEY and SVGAGI. CDR3 protein: CASSYSTGQGTSWGNEKLFS. CDR3 bases: TGTGCCAGCAGTTACTCCACGGGACAGGGAACCTCGTGGGGTAATGAAAAACTGTTTTCT.

Regarding this clonotype: This sequence may be a read error, since a much larger clone differs from it by one base. The chain combines TRBV29-1 with TRBJ1-4; D not certain. The CDR3 is 13 residues long. Germline V lookup: CDR1 SQVTM, CDR2 ANQGSEA. This CDR3 reads CSVALVQNEKPFF. The DNA for the CDR3 is TGCAGCGTTGCTTTGGTCCAGAATGAAAAACCGTTTTTT.

This chain connects TRBV10-3 to TRBJ2-5, with TRBD2 identical over 9 bases. Germline CDR1 ENHRY, CDR2 SYGVKD. The CDR3 contains 16 residues. Trimming at V came to 3 bases and at J to 5 bases, leaving 10 bases not matched to a gene. CDR3 protein: CAISEWREGPLETQYF. CDR3 in DNA: TGTGCCATCAGTGAATGGCGGGAGGGCCCTCTTGAGACCCAGTACTTC.

This clonotype was counted only a few times. A single base separates this from a much larger clone, so it may be a read error. This chain joins TRBV28 and TRBJ2-5, with 7 nucleotides matching TRBD1. Germline-derived CDR1 and CDR2 are MDHEN and SYDVKM. The CDR3 contains 15 residues. The CDR3: CATYPGTVGSETQCF. The DNA for the CDR3 is TGTGCCACCTATCCCGGGACAGTGGGGAGTGAGACCCAGTGCTTC.